This TCR beta chain emerged from a study of siplizumab effects on memory and regulatory T cells. Findings of the study overall: Alloreactive sequences whose origin lay in unstimulated CD4+ memory cells were significantly reduced by siplizumab. Naive T cells, seemingly more diverse than memory cells, seemed major alloresponse contributors. Proliferating CD4+ or CD8+ clones, roughly 75-97% of them, lacked an assignable naive or memory phenotype. Proliferating Tregs' suppressive function in siplizumab cultures went unconfirmed.

V gave up 4 bases and J gave up 6 bases, with 18 bases separating them. Germline CDR1 and CDR2: SGHTA and FQGNSA. The CDR3 sequence is 15 residues long. Assay used: immunoSEQ multiplex PCR; TCRdb lists only in-frame clones, some missing. The table has about 100,000 clones, about 91% seen once; the top ten hold 0.14% to 0.15%. Concerning this clone itself: Its antigen is not identified.

The receptor was isolated from a human donor in good health. The sequenced sample consisted of CD4+ T cells sorted from blood. V gene TRBV7-2 combines with J gene TRBJ1-2; D is ambiguous. CDR3 amino acids: CASSSVAGTSDGYTF. The DNA for the CDR3 is TGTGCCAGCAGCTCAGTAGCCGGAACCTCGGATGGCTACACCTTC.